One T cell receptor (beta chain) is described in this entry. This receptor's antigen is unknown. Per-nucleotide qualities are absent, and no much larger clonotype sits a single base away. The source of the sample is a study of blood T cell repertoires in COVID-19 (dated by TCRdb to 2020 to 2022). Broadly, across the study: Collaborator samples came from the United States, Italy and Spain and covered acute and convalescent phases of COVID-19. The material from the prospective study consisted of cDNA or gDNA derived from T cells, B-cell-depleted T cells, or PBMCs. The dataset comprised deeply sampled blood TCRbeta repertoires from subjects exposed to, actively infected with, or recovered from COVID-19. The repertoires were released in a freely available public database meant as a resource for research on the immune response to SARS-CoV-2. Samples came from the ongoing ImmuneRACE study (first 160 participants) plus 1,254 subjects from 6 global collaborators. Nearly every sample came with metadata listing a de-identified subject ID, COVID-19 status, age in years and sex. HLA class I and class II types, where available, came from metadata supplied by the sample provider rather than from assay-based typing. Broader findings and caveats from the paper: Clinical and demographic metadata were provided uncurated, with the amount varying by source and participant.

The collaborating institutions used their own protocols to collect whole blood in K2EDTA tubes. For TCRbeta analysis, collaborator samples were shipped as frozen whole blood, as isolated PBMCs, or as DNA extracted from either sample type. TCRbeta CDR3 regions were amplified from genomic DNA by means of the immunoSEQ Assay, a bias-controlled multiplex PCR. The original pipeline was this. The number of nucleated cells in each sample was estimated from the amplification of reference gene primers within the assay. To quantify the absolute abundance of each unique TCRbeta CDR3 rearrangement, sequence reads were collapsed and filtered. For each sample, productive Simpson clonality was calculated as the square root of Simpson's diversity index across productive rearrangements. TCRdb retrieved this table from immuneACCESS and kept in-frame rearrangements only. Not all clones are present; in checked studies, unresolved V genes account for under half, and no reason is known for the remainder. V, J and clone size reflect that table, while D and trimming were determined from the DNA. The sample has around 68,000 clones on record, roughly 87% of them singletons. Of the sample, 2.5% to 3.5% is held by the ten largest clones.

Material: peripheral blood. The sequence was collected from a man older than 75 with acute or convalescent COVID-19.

The nucleotide sequence is given as TGTGCCAGCAGCTTATTAGCGGGAGTGTACGAGCAGTACTTC. Its coded protein is CASSLLAGVYEQYF. This chain is built from TRBV7-2 and TRBJ2-7, and TRBD2 matches 9 of the central bases. Reading the germline V gene gives CDR1 SGHTA and CDR2 FQGNSA. The V end gives up 2 bases and the J end 4 bases, leaving 3 bases in the junction not matched to a gene. The cysteine opens and the phenylalanine closes a CDR3 of 14 amino acids. The retained sequence is limited to the CDR3, 42 bases, with the frame set at the first base.